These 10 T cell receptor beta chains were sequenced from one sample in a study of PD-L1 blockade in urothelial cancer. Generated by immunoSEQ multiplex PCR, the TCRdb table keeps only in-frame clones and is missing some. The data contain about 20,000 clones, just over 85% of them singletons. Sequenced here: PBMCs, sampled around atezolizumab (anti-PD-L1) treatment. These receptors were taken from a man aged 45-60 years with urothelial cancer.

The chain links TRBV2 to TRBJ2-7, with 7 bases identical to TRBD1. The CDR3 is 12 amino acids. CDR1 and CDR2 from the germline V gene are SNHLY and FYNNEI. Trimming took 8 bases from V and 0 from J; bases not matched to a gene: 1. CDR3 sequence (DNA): TGTGCCAGCCGGGACAGCTCCTACGAGCAGTACTTC. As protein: CASRDSSYEQYF. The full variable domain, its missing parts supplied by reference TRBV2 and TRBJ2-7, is EPEVTQTPSHQVTQMGQEVILRCVPISNHLYFYWYRQILGQKVEFLVSFYNNEISEKSEIFDDQFSVERPDGSNFTLKIRSTKLEDSAMYFCASRDSSYEQYFGPGTRLTVT.

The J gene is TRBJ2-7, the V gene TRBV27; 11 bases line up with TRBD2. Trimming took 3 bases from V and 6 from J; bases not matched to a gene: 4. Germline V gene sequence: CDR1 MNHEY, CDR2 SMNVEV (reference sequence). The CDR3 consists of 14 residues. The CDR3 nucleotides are TGTGCCAGCAGTTTTTTAGCGGGGGGGCTCGAGCAGTACTTC. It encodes CASSFLAGGLEQYF.

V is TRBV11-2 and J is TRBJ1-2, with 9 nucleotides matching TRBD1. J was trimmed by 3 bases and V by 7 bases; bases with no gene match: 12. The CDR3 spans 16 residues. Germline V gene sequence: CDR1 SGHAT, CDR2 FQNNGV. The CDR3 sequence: CASNSIRDRDHYGYTF. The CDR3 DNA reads TGTGCCAGCAACTCGATCCGGGACAGGGACCACTATGGCTACACCTTC.

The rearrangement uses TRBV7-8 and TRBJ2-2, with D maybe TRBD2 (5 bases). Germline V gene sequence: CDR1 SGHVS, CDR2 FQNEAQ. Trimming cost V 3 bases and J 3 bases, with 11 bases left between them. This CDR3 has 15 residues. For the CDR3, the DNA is TGTGCCAGCAGCTTCCGAGGGCCCTACACCGGGGAGCTGTTTTTT. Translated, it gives CASSFRGPYTGELFF.

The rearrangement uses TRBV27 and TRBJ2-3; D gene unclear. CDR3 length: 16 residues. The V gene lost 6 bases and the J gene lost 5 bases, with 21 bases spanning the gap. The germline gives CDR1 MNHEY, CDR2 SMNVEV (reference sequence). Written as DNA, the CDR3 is TGTGCCAGCAGGCCCCTTAAGAGGCAGTCTGTAGATACGCAGTATTTT. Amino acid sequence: CASRPLKRQSVDTQYF.

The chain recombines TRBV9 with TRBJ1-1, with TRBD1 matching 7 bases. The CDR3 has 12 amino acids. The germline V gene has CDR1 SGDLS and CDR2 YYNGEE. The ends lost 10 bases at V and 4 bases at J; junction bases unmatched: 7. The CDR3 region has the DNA TGTGCCTCGAGGGGGCAAAGCACTGAAGCTTTCTTT. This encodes CASRGQSTEAFF. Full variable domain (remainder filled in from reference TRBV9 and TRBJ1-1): DSGVTQTPKHLITATGQRVTLRCSPRSGDLSVYWYQQSLDQGLQFLIQYYNGEERAKGNILERFSAQQFPDLHSELNLSSLELGDSALYFCASRGQSTEAFFGQGTRLTVV.

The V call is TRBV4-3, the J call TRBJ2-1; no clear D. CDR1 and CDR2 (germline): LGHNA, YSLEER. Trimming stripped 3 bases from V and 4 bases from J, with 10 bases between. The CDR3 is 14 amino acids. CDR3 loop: CASSHVNLYNEQFF. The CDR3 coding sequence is TGCGCCAGCAGCCATGTTAATCTGTACAATGAGCAGTTCTTC.

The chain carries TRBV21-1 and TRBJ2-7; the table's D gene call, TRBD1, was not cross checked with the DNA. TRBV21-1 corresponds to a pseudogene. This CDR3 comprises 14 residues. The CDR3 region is CASSGQVHSYEQYF. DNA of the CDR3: TGTGCCAGCAGCGGCCAGGTCCACTCCTACGAGCAGTACTTC.

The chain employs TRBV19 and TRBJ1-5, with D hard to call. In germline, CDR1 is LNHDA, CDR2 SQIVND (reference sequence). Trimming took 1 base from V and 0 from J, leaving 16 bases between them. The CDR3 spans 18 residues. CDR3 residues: CASSIGAGDAYSNQPQHF. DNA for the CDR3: TGTGCCAGTAGTATAGGGGCAGGCGACGCCTATAGCAATCAGCCCCAGCATTTT.

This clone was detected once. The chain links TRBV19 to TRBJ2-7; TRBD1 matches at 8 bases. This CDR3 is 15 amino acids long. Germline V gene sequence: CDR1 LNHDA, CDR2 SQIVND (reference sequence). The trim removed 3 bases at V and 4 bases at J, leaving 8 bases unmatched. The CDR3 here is CASSIRAGGKYEQYF. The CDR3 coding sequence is TGTGCCAGTAGTATTCGGGCAGGGGGCAAGTACGAGCAGTACTTC.